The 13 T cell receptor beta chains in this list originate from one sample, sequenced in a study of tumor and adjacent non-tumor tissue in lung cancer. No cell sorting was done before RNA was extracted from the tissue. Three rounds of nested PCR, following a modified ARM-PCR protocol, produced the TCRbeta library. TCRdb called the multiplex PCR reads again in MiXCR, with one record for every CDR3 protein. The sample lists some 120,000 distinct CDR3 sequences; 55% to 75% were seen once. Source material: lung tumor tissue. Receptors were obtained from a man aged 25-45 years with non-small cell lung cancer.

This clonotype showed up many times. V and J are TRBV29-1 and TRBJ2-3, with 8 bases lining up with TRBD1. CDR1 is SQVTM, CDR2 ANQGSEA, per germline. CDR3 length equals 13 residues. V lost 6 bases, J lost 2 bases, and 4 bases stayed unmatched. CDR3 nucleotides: TGCAGCGTGTCGGGACAGGACACAGATACGCAGTATTTT. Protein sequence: CSVSGQDTDTQYF.

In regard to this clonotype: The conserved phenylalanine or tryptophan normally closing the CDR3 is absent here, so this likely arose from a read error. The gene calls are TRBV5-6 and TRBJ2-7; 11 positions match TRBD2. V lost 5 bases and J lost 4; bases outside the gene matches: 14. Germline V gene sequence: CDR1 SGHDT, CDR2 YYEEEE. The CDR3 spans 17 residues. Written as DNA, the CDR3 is TGTGCCAGCAGTTCAATCACTAGCGGGGGATCTAGGTACGAGCAGTACCTC. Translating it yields CASSSITSGGSRYEQYL.

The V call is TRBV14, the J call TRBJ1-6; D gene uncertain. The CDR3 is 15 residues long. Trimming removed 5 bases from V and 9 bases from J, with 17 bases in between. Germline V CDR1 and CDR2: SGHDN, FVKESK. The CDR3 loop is CASSLSRGGGSPLHF. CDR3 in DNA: TGTGCCAGCAGCTTGTCTAGAGGTGGCGGTTCACCCCTCCACTTT.

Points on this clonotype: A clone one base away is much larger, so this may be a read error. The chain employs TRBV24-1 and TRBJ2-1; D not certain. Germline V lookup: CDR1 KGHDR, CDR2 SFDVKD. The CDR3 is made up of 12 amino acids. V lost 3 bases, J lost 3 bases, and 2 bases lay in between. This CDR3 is CATSDRYNEQFF. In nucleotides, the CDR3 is TGTGCCACCAGTGATCGCTACAATGAGCAGTTCTTC.

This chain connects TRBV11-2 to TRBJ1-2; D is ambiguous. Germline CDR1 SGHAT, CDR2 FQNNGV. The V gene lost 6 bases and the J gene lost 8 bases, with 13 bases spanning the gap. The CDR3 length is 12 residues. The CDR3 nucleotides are TGTGCCAGCAGTTTACCCCTGGGGGGCTACACCTTC. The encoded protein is CASSLPLGGYTF.

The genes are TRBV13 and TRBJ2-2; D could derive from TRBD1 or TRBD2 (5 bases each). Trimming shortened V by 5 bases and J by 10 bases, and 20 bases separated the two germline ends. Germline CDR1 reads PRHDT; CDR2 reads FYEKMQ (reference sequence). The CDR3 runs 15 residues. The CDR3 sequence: CASSPRHGAVAELFF. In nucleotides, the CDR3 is TGTGCCAGCAGCCCTCGACACGGGGCGGTCGCGGAGCTGTTTTTT.

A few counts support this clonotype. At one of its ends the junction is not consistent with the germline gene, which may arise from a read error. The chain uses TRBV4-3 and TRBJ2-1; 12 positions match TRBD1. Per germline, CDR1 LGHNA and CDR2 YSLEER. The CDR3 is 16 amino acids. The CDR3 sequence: CASSQNYGTGGNEQFF. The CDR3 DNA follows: TGCGCCAGCAGCCAAAATTATGGGACAGGGGGCAATGAGCAGTTCTTT.

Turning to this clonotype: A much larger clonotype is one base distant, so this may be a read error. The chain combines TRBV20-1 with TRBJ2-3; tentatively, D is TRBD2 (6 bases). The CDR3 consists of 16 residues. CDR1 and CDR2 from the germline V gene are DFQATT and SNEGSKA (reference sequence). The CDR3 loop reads CSARPQLAASTDTRYF. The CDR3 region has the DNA TGCAGTGCTAGACCTCAATTAGCGGCCAGCACAGATACGCGGTATTTT.

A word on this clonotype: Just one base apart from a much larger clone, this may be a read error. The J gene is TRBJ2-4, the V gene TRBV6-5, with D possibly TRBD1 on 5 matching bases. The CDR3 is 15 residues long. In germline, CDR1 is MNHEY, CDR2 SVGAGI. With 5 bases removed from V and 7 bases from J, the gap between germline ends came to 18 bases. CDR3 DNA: TGTGCCAGCAGTGAATCAATAGGGGTAGGGAACATTCAGTACTTC. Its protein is CASSESIGVGNIQYF.

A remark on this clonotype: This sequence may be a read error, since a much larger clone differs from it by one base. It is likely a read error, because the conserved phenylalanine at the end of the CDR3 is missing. The CDR3 spells CASSEHRTGYNEQFL. In DNA, the CDR3 is TGCGCCAGCAGTGAGCACAGGACAGGGTACAATGAGCAGTTCCTC. The chain couples TRBV10-1 to TRBJ2-1; 8 nucleotides align to TRBD1. Per the germline V gene, CDR1 is WNHNN and CDR2 is SYGVQD (reference sequence). This CDR3 has 15 amino acids. After removal of 2 bases from V and 4 bases from J, the junction contained 4 bases not matched to a gene.

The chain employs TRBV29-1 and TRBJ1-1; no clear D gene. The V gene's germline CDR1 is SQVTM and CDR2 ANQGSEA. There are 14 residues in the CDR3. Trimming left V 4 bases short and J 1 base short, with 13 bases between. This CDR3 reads CSVGTGVTNTEAFF. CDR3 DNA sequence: TGCAGCGTTGGTACGGGTGTCACGAACACTGAAGCTTTCTTT.

The CDR3 DNA is TGTGCCACCAGCAGAGAACAAGGGTCTCAGCCCCAGCATTTT. Translation: CATSREQGSQPQHF. The V gene is TRBV15, the J gene TRBJ1-5; D unclear. Trimming shortened V by 0 bases and J by 6 bases, and 9 bases separated the two germline ends. The CDR3 covers 14 residues. Germline V CDR1 and CDR2: LNHNV, YYDKDF (reference sequence). Using reference TRBV15 and TRBJ1-5 for the parts outside the CDR3, the full variable domain is DAMVIQNPRYQVTQFGKPVTLSCSQTLNHNVMYWYQQKSSQAPKLLFHYYDKDFNNEADTPDNFQSRRPNTSFCFLDIRSPGLGDTAMYLCATSREQGSQPQHFGDGTRLSIL.

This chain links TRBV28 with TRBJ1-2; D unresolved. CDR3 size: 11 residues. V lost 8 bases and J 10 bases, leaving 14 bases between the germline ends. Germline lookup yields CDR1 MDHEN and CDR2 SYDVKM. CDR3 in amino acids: CASAAASVYTF. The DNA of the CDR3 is TGTGCCAGCGCTGCGGCGTCTGTCTACACCTTC.